This TCR beta chain was retrieved from a study of T cell repertoires in cytomegalovirus infection. For the study at large: CMV infection and matching HLA type were both indicated by public TCR beta signatures.

TCRdb processed the reads anew with MiXCR; each CDR3 protein has one entry. This sample has 250,000 or so distinct CDR3 sequences, with 9.1% found just once. The CDR3 loop spans 13 amino acids. The V end lost 4 bases, the J end lost 12 bases, and 18 bases lay between the germline ends. CDR1 is SGHTA and CDR2 is FQGNSA in the germline V gene. Study observations and caveats: The ex vivo response was dominated by HLA-C-restricted CMV-specific TCR beta clonotypes. Public TCR beta family frequency separated CMV-and-HLA carriers, including in an independent cohort.

This clonotype was seen repeatedly, ten times or more. The antigen is undetermined. The chain carries TRBV7-2 and TRBJ1-1; no definite D call. The sample comprised PBMCs. The clonotype was recovered from a human donor in good health (CMV status not recorded). Some clones in this sample may be carry-over from other donors' samples. The CDR3 protein is CASSWTSRAETFF. The DNA of the CDR3 is TGTGCCAGCAGCTGGACGTCAAGGGCGGAAACTTTCTTT.